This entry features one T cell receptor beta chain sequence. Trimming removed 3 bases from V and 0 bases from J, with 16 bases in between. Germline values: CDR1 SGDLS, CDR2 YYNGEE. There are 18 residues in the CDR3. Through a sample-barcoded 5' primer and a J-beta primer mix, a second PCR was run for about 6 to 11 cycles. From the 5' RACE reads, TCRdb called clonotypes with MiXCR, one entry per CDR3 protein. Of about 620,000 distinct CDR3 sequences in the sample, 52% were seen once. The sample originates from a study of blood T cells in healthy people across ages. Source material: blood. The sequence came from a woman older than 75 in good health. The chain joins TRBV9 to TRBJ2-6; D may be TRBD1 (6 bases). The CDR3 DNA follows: TGTGCCAGCAGCGAACAGGGATCTGGACACTCTGGGGCCAACGTCCTGACTTTC. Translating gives CASSEQGSGHSGANVLTF.